This T cell receptor beta chain was documented in a study of T cells after yellow fever vaccination. Points from the study as a whole: Clones from primary vaccination mostly reappeared after the booster (roughly 95% CD4, approximately 91% CD8).

TCRdb processed the 5' RACE reads anew with MiXCR; each CDR3 protein has one entry. Of tens of thousands of distinct CDR3 sequences listed, approximately 6.9% are singletons. Trimming pared 2 bases from V and 10 bases from J, leaving 12 bases between. Germline loops: CDR1 SEHNR, CDR2 FQNEAQ (reference sequence). The CDR3 sequence is 14 residues long. Points on this clonotype: The antigen is unknown.

This sample comprised CD8+ T cells sorted from PBMCs, obtained less than 6 days after the first yellow fever vaccination. This TCR was recovered from a man between 18 and 35 years old who received the YFV17D yellow fever vaccine. The rearrangement joins TRBV7-9 to TRBJ1-6, with D perhaps matching TRBD1 (5 bases). The chain's CDR3 is CASSLTQDSSPLHF. CDR3 nucleotides: TGTGCCAGCAGCTTAACACAGGATAGCTCACCCCTCCACTTT.